These 15 T cell receptor beta chains were sequenced from one sample in a study of CD8+ T cells in alopecia areata. After isolation, RNA underwent reverse transcription to generate cDNA as the sequencing template. TCRdb's table, derived via immunoSEQ multiplex PCR, lists solely in-frame clones and lacks some. The repertoire consists of more than 250,000 clones, none detected only once. After pooling, cutaneous lymph node cells were sorted with CD4, CD8alpha, NKG2D, NKG2ACE and other markers. The sample was CD4+ T cells sorted from a lymph node. All receptors derive from a C3H/HeJ mouse with alopecia areata. The mice in this strain carry MHC haplotype H2-k.

This clone was detected a few times. Genes and germline come from the mouse. The read finishes 4 residues shy of the CDR3 end, and the germline J gene is used to complete it. The genes are TRBV19 and TRBJ2-7; 10 nucleotides line up with TRBD2. Germline V lookup: CDR1 FNHDT, CDR2 SITEND (reference sequence). The CDR3 contains 14 residues. CDR3 residues: CASTPRLGGYEQYF. The sequenced part of the CDR3 DNA is TGTGCCAGCACCCCGAGACTGGGGGGTTAT. The full variable domain, with the rest looked up from reference TRBV19 and TRBJ2-7, is GGIITQTPKFLIGQEGQKLTLKCQQNFNHDTMYWYRQDSGKGLRLIYYSITENDLQKGDLSEGYDASREKKSSFSLTVTSAQKNEMAVFLCASTPRLGGYEQYFGPGTRLTVL.

This clone was seen only a few times. Gene names and germline refer to mouse. Read data end 4 residues before the CDR3 end; the end is taken from the germline J gene. The chain couples TRBV2 to TRBJ2-2; the match to TRBD2 covers 8 bases. The CDR3 is 16 residues long. The germline V gene has CDR1 LGHNA and CDR2 YSYQKL. The V gene end was trimmed by 0 bases and the J gene end by 1 base; junction bases not matched to a gene: 1. The CDR3 region is CASSQDGGGNTGQLYF. The CDR3 DNA, read in part, is TGTGCCAGCAGCCAAGATGGGGGGGGAAACACCGGG.

In regard to this clone: Gene names are mouse gene names. The sequenced CDR3 bases are TGCACCTGCAGTGCAACAGGGGGATACACCGGG. It encodes CTCSATGGYTG. The entire CDR3 protein reads CTCSATGGYTGQLYF. The chain links TRBV1 to TRBJ2-2, with TRBD1 identical over 8 bases. The DNA ends 4 residues before the CDR3 does, and the rest of the CDR3 is filled in from the germline J gene. Per germline, CDR1 NSQYPW and CDR2 LRSPGD (reference sequence). The CDR3 extends over 15 amino acids. V lost 2 bases, J lost 3 bases, and 2 bases stayed unmatched. Together with reference TRBV1 and TRBJ2-2, the CDR3 gives the full variable domain: VTLLEQNPRWRLVPRGQAVNLRCILKNSQYPWMSWYQQDLQKQLQWLFTLRSPGDKEVKSLPGADYLATRVTDTELRLQVANMSQGRTLYCTCSATGGYTGQLYFGEGSKLTVL.

A remark on this clone: The germline and genes are mouse ones. Other nucleotide sequences in the sample specify the same CDR3. CDR3 amino acids: CASSDDREDTEVFF. The sequenced part of the CDR3 DNA is TGTGCCAGCAGTGATGACAGGGAGGACACA. The V call is TRBV13-3, the J call TRBJ1-1; a possible D gene is TRBD1 (6 bases). The observed sequence ends 4 residues before the CDR3 terminus, with the missing tail filled in from the germline J gene. V dropped 0 bases and J dropped 3 bases, with 9 bases sitting between them. The CDR3 is 14 residues long. Germline CDR1 reads NNHDY; CDR2 reads SYVADS.

Points on this clone: Any gene name here is a mouse gene name. Sequencing ends 4 residues short of the CDR3 end; the germline J gene provides the rest. The genes are TRBV13-3 and TRBJ2-2; D may be TRBD1 (6 bases). With 1 base removed from V and 2 bases from J, the gap between germline ends came to 9 bases. The CDR3 sequence is 15 residues long. From germline, CDR1 is NNHDY and CDR2 SYVADS. This CDR3 reads CASSDTGWNTGQLYF. The DNA read from the CDR3 is TGTGCCAGCAGTGATACAGGGTGGAACACCGGG. Supplemented by reference TRBV13-3 and TRBJ2-2, the full variable domain reads EAAVTQSPRSKVAVTGGKVTLSCHQTNNHDYMYWYRQDTGHGLRLIHYSYVADSTEKGDIPDGYKASRPSQENFSLILELASLSQTAVYFCASSDTGWNTGQLYFGEGSKLTVL.

As to this clone: The gene names given are mouse names. The read gets to within 4 residues of the CDR3 end, and the germline J gene fills in the rest. Other DNA sequences from this sample encode an identical CDR3 as well. The chain links TRBV1 to TRBJ2-7; a weak D match, TRBD1 (6 bases). The V gene lost 0 bases and the J gene lost 3 bases, with 6 bases spanning the gap. This CDR3 is built from 13 residues. In germline, CDR1 is NSQYPW, CDR2 LRSPGD (reference sequence). CDR3 amino acids: CTCSAEGGYEQYF. The covered CDR3 bases are TGCACCTGCAGTGCAGAAGGGGGCTAT.

Worth noting for this clone: Genes and germline are mouse. The read is 4 residues too short to cover the CDR3 end, so that end is filled in from the germline J gene. Different DNA sequences within this sample yield the same CDR3. The chain carries TRBV14 and TRBJ2-5; 11 bases are a match to TRBD2. CDR1 is SGHDT and CDR2 is FRDEAV in the germline V gene. The CDR3 has 15 residues. Losses at the gene ends were 4 bases for V and 2 bases for J; bases not matched to a gene: 3. The CDR3: CASSPGLGGQDTQYF. The sequenced CDR3 bases are TGTGCCAGCAGTCCCGGACTGGGGGGCCAAGAC.

On this clone: Mouse names are used for the genes. With the read ending 4 residues before the CDR3 end, the germline J gene is used to fill in that end. The rearrangement joins TRBV3 to TRBJ2-1, with 11 bases aligning to TRBD2. V lost 3 bases to trimming and J lost 3 bases; unmatched junction nucleotides: 7. The CDR3 has 17 residues. CDR1 and CDR2 from the germline V gene are SNHLY and FYNGKV (reference sequence). The CDR3 loop reads CASSFVPGLGGYAEQFF. The CDR3 DNA, read in part, is TGTGCCAGCAGCTTCGTTCCCGGACTGGGGGGCTATGCT. The whole variable domain, filled in from reference TRBV3 and TRBJ2-1, reads GPKVLQIPSHQIIDMGQMVTLNCDPVSNHLYFYWYKQILGQQMEFLVNFYNGKVMEKSKLFKDQFSVERPDGSYFTLKIQPTALEDSAVYFCASSFVPGLGGYAEQFFGPGTRLTVL.

This clone was picked up a small number of times. The genes and germline here are from mouse. The read terminates 4 residues ahead of where the CDR3 ends, so the germline J gene completes it. This rearrangement joins TRBV31 to TRBJ2-3; D unresolved. Trimming removed 1 base from V and 2 bases from J, with 4 bases in between. CDR1 GKSSPN and CDR2 SITVG come from the germline V gene. The CDR3 extends over 12 amino acids. Incomplete CDR3 DNA: TGTGCCTGGAGTCCCAATGCAGAA. The encoded protein is CAWSPNAE. In full, the CDR3 reads CAWSPNAETLYF.

Remarks on this clone: The gene symbols are mouse symbols. The read terminates 4 residues ahead of where the CDR3 ends, so the germline J gene completes it. The rearrangement uses TRBV1 and TRBJ1-1; weak D call: TRBD1 (6 bases). Germline V gene sequence: CDR1 NSQYPW, CDR2 LRSPGD (reference sequence). This CDR3 has 14 residues. CDR3 bases read: TGCACCTGCAGTGCAGATTACAGGGAGGCA. Protein product: CTCSADYREA. The whole CDR3 region reads CTCSADYREAEVFF.

There are a few counts of this clone. Gene names denote mouse genes. The read terminates 4 residues ahead of where the CDR3 ends, so the germline J gene completes it. The V call is TRBV13-1, the J call TRBJ2-4; 8 positions match TRBD2. The ends lost 5 bases at V and 0 bases at J; junction bases unmatched: 2. The CDR3 sequence is 14 residues long. The V gene's germline CDR1 is NSHNY and CDR2 SYGAGN. CDR3 DNA (partial): TGTGCCAGCAGGGACTGGGCGAGTCAAAAC. Translation gives CASRDWASQN. The entire CDR3 protein reads CASRDWASQNTLYF.

This clone was detected many times. The gene names here belong to mouse. The read ends 4 residues before the CDR3 terminus; that terminus is restored from the germline J gene. V usage is TRBV1 and J usage is TRBJ2-7; a weak D match, TRBD1 (5 bases). V was shortened by 3 bases and J by 0 bases, with 12 bases between the two germline ends. This CDR3 spans 15 amino acids. Germline V lookup: CDR1 NSQYPW, CDR2 LRSPGD (reference sequence). The CDR3 sequence is CTCSAQGLSSYEQYF. Incomplete CDR3 DNA: TGCACCTGCAGTGCCCAGGGTCTGAGCTCCTAT. Full variable domain (outside the CDR3, taken from reference TRBV1 and TRBJ2-7): VTLLEQNPRWRLVPRGQAVNLRCILKNSQYPWMSWYQQDLQKQLQWLFTLRSPGDKEVKSLPGADYLATRVTDTELRLQVANMSQGRTLYCTCSAQGLSSYEQYFGPGTRLTVL.

As to this clone: Gene names follow the mouse nomenclature. The CDR3 end falls 4 residues outside the read, so it is completed with the germline J gene. The chain recombines TRBV19 with TRBJ2-4; the D gene is possibly TRBD1 (6 bases). This CDR3 comprises 12 residues. Between the trimmed V and J ends, which lost 5 bases and 3 bases, there was a span of 7 bases. CDR1 is FNHDT and CDR2 is SITEND in the germline V gene (reference sequence). CDR3 sequence: CASRDRQNTLYF. CDR3 bases read: TGTGCCAGCAGGGACAGACAAAAC.

Comment on this clone: Mouse names are used for the genes. Read sequence stops 4 residues before the CDR3 end, and the germline J gene provides the missing end. V usage is TRBV13-2 and J usage is TRBJ2-1; a weak D match, TRBD2 (7 bases). This CDR3 is built from 13 residues. Germline V gene lookup returns CDR1 NNHNN and CDR2 SYGAGS (reference sequence). The CDR3 loop reads CASGDGGAPEQFF. CDR3 DNA (partial): TGTGCCAGCGGTGATGGGGGGGCGCCT.

Turning to this clone: Genes and germline are mouse. The read halts 4 residues ahead of the CDR3 end, with the missing end drawn from the germline J gene. Distinct nucleotide sequences in the sample also encode this CDR3. The chain combines TRBV19 with TRBJ2-7; TRBD1 might be the D (6 bases). The CDR3 totals 12 residues. V was pared by 8 bases and J by 0 bases, with 9 bases between. The germline gives CDR1 FNHDT, CDR2 SITEND (reference sequence). Incomplete CDR3 DNA: TGTGCCAGTCGGGACAACTCCTAT. Translation gives CASRDNSY. The entire CDR3 protein reads CASRDNSYEQYF.